This T cell receptor beta chain was observed in a study of post-analysis software for immune sequencing data. Study as a whole: Multiple sclerosis in the patients followed relapsing-remitting, secondary progressive and progressive-relapsing courses.

About this clonotype: Antigen: not known.

Presence of unique molecular identifiers characterized the TCR beta cDNA libraries. The source material, about 0.95 to 11 million T cells, gave rise to 450,000 to 550,000 cDNA molecules. TCRdb reprocessed the PCR reads via MiXCR and lists one record per CDR3 protein. The table records about 430,000 distinct CDR3 sequences, approximately 37% of them present only once. The V end lost 0 bases, the J end lost 5 bases, and 11 bases lay between the germline ends. Germline V gene sequence: CDR1 SGHRS, CDR2 YFSETQ. The CDR3 totals 14 residues. Notes on the study in general: F measure grouped same-batch samples tightly together. Controls had lower frequencies than patients of about 5 TRBV segments, which included TRBV5-6, TRBV5-1 and TRBV20-1. People with multiple sclerosis had a significantly lower normalized Chao1 diversity than controls did.

This chain links TRBV5-1 with TRBJ1-2; unclear D gene. This receptor was identified in a girl aged 2 to 10 with multiple sclerosis. The sequencing sample was made of blood. The CDR3 reads CASSLENRSYGYTF. The CDR3 nucleotides are TGCGCCAGCAGCTTGGAAAACAGATCTTATGGCTACACCTTC.